A single sample is the source of the 32 T cell receptor beta chains below, sequenced in a study of low-dose radiotherapy and immunotherapy resistance in tumors. The time point was: after trial treatment. The sample's treatment: LDRT plus nivolumab, ipilimumab, low-dose cyclophosphamide and aspirin (RACIN trial). The TCRs were subjected to amplification over approximately 19 PCR cycles employing a constant-region primer in conjunction with a V-primer adapter. TCRdb used MiXCR to reprocess the reads, holding one entry per CDR3 protein. The sample includes over 50,000 distinct CDR3 sequences, around 34% seen only once; the top ten take roughly 8.2%. The starting material was PBMCs, obtained after low-dose radiotherapy plus immunotherapy. These receptors were collected from a male donor with rectosigmoid adenocarcinoma.

The gene calls are TRBV28 and TRBJ2-1; D ambiguous. The CDR3 has 16 amino acids. The V and J ends lost 1 base and 2 bases respectively, with 12 bases between them. Germline V lookup: CDR1 MDHEN, CDR2 SYDVKM. This CDR3 is CASSLYGGATYNEQFF. The CDR3 DNA reads TGTGCCAGCAGTTTATATGGCGGAGCTACCTACAATGAGCAGTTCTTC.

V usage is TRBV6-2 or TRBV6-3 and J usage is TRBJ1-2; weak D call: TRBD1 (5 bases). The length of the CDR3 is 14 residues. From germline, CDR1 is MNHEY and CDR2 SVGEGT. The V end was cut by 6 bases, the J end by 2 bases, with 13 bases between. The DNA of the CDR3 is TGTGCCAGCAGCGAACCAGGGAGGAACTATGGCTACACCTTC. Protein sequence: CASSEPGRNYGYTF.

This clonotype turned up a few times. The V and J genes are TRBV11-2 and TRBJ1-1; D ambiguous. Germline V gives CDR1 SGHAT, CDR2 FQNNGV. V lost 6 bases, J lost 0 bases, and 17 bases lay in between. There are 16 residues in the CDR3. For the CDR3, the DNA is TGTGCCAGCAGGAAACCGGGAGATTTTATGAACACTGAAGCTTTCTTT. It specifies CASRKPGDFMNTEAFF.

This clonotype was recorded a few times. The V call is TRBV10-3, the J call TRBJ2-7; D gene ambiguous. V shed 3 bases and J shed 1 base, with 4 bases lying between them. The germline V gene has CDR1 ENHRY and CDR2 SYGVKD. CDR3 length: 12 amino acids. The CDR3 DNA sequence: TGTGCCATCAGTGACAGTTCCTACGAGCAGTACTTC. Amino acids: CAISDSSYEQYF.

J is TRBJ2-7 and V is TRBV5-6; TRBD1 is a possible D gene (6 bases). The germline gives CDR1 SGHDT, CDR2 YYEEEE. The CDR3 totals 14 residues. V lost 4 bases and J lost 5, with 16 bases in between. CDR3 in amino acids: CASSQKGVVNEQYF. The CDR3 region has the DNA TGTGCCAGCAGCCAAAAGGGGGTAGTCAACGAGCAGTACTTC. The entire variable domain, with the rest obtained from reference TRBV5-6 and TRBJ2-7, is as follows: DAGVTQSPTHLIKTRGQQVTLRCSPKSGHDTVSWYQQALGQGPQFIFQYYEEEERQRGNFPDRFSGHQFPNYSSELNVNALLLGDSALYLCASSQKGVVNEQYFGPGTRLTVT.

Many counts were recorded for this clonotype. The rearrangement uses TRBV12-3 or TRBV12-4 and TRBJ2-3; D unclear. The CDR3 totals 16 residues. V shed 5 bases and J shed 4 bases, with 19 bases lying between them. The CDR3 region is CASSPNLLGRADTQYF. In DNA, the CDR3 is TGTGCCAGCAGTCCAAACCTTCTAGGAAGGGCAGATACGCAGTATTTT.

This clonotype was detected many times. The chain recombines TRBV2 with TRBJ2-2, with 7 bases lining up with TRBD2. Germline V CDR1 and CDR2: SNHLY, FYNNEI. J gave up 5 bases and V 4 bases, and 4 bases lay outside the gene matches. The CDR3 is 14 amino acids. For the CDR3, the DNA is TGTGCCAGCAGTGGAGCGGGGATAACCGGGGAGCTGTTTTTT. It translates to CASSGAGITGELFF.

The table lists this clonotype with many counts. This chain connects TRBV6-2 or TRBV6-3 to TRBJ1-5; 7 nucleotides line up with TRBD1. This CDR3 contains 14 residues. Per the germline V gene, CDR1 is MNHEY and CDR2 is SVGEGT. Germline trimming cut 6 bases from V and 3 bases from J; bases unmatched to any gene: 5. The CDR3 sequence is CASSWDSLNQPQHF. The CDR3 DNA reads TGTGCCAGCAGCTGGGACAGCCTCAATCAGCCCCAGCATTTT.

In its sample, this clonotype was seen a few times. As DNA, the CDR3 is TGTGCCAGCAGTTCTACAGCACAAGAGACCCAGTACTTC. Its protein is CASSSTAQETQYF. V is TRBV28 and J is TRBJ2-5; D unresolved. Between the trimmed V and J ends, which lost 4 bases and 2 bases, there was a span of 8 bases. CDR1 and CDR2 (germline): MDHEN, SYDVKM. The CDR3 runs to 13 residues.

The table lists this clonotype with a count of one. The V call is TRBV6-2 or TRBV6-3, the J call TRBJ1-1, with D hard to call. This CDR3 is 16 amino acids long. The V and J ends lost 5 bases and 1 base respectively, with 17 bases between them. Looked up from germline, CDR1 is MNHEY and CDR2 is SVGEGT. CDR3 residues: CASSPFNLTTNTEAFF. Here the CDR3 DNA reads TGTGCCAGCAGTCCATTCAACTTGACAACGAACACTGAAGCTTTCTTT.

This chain uses TRBV9 with TRBJ2-4, with D unclear. The CDR3 length is 14 residues. V lost 1 base, J lost 3 bases, and 8 bases lay in between. Germline CDR1 is SGDLS and CDR2 is YYNGEE. The CDR3 region is CASSVTGSKNIQYF. The DNA of the CDR3 is TGTGCCAGCAGCGTAACCGGTAGCAAAAACATTCAGTACTTC.

This clonotype was found many times. The chain combines TRBV19 with TRBJ1-5; D uncertain. Trimming took off 3 bases at V and 7 bases at J, with 10 bases between the two ends. The length of the CDR3 is 13 residues. Per the germline V gene, CDR1 is LNHDA and CDR2 is SQIVND (reference sequence). The CDR3 sequence is CASSILPGQPQHF. DNA for the CDR3: TGTGCCAGTAGTATTTTGCCCGGCCAGCCCCAGCATTTT.

This clonotype was found many times. This rearrangement joins TRBV12-3 or TRBV12-4 to TRBJ2-7; D assignment may be TRBD1 or TRBD2 (5 bases each). V was clipped by 3 bases and J by 1 base, with 10 bases between them. The CDR3 is made up of 14 amino acids. The CDR3 sequence is CASSFSRESYEQYF. CDR3 DNA sequence: TGTGCCAGCAGTTTCTCCAGGGAGTCCTACGAGCAGTACTTC.

This clonotype was seen repeatedly, ten times or more. The J gene is TRBJ2-7, the V gene TRBV7-2; D perhaps matches TRBD2 (6 bases). This CDR3 region has 14 residues. Germline values: CDR1 SGHTA, CDR2 FQGNSA. V was cut by 2 bases and J by 3 bases, with 11 bases left in between. CDR3 in amino acids: CASSLFTGVYEQYF. CDR3 DNA sequence: TGTGCCAGCAGCTTATTTACGGGGGTCTACGAGCAGTACTTC.

At least ten counts were recorded for this clonotype. CDR3 in DNA: TGCAGTGCTAGAGGGCCAGCGGGGGGGCCCGGCGAGACCCAGTACTTC. Its protein product is CSARGPAGGPGETQYF. The chain joins TRBV20-1 to TRBJ2-5, with 10 positions matching TRBD2. The J segment lost 5 bases and the V segment lost 1 base, leaving 10 bases of the junction unmatched. Germline CDR1 reads DFQATT; CDR2 reads SNEGSKA (reference sequence). The CDR3 covers 16 residues.

This clonotype has a count of ten or more. The chain links TRBV7-6 to TRBJ2-2; D is unresolved. The V gene lost 5 bases and the J gene lost 0 bases, with 10 bases spanning the gap. In germline, CDR1 is SGHVS, CDR2 FNYEAQ. The CDR3 has 15 residues. The CDR3 DNA reads as TGTGCCAGCAGCGAGTCGGCTGCGAACACCGGGGAGCTGTTTTTT. This encodes CASSESAANTGELFF. The whole variable domain, remainder taken from reference TRBV7-6 and TRBJ2-2, is GAGVSQSPRYKVTKRGQDVALRCDPISGHVSLYWYRQALGQGPEFLTYFNYEAQQDKSGLPNDRFSAERPEGSISTLTIQRTEQRDSAMYRCASSESAANTGELFFGEGSRLTVL.

In this sample, this clonotype turned up many times. The chain recombines TRBV14 with TRBJ1-3; D gene unclear. CDR1 is SGHDN and CDR2 is FVKESK in the germline V gene. Trimming left V 4 bases short and J 0 bases short, with 7 bases between. The length of the CDR3 is 14 residues. In nucleotides, the CDR3 is TGTGCCAGCAGCCCAGGCTACTCTGGAAACACCATATATTTT. This encodes CASSPGYSGNTIYF.

This clonotype was counted ten times or more. The chain links TRBV4-3 to TRBJ2-7; D uncertain. Germline V gives CDR1 LGHNA, CDR2 YSLEER. The CDR3 sequence is 15 residues long. Trimming cost V 2 bases and J 0 bases, with 11 bases left between them. The CDR3 DNA reads TGCGCCAGCAGCCAAACAGTCGGCAGCTCCTACGAGCAGTACTTC. The encoded protein is CASSQTVGSSYEQYF.

This clonotype turned up a few times. Here the CDR3 reads CASSDYDTQYF. In nucleotides, the CDR3 is TGTGCCAGCAGTGACTACGATACGCAGTATTTT. The genes are TRBV6-5 and TRBJ2-3; the D gene is possibly TRBD2 (5 bases). The CDR3 runs 11 residues. Germline V gene data show CDR1 as MNHEY and CDR2 as SVGAGI. Trimming removed 5 bases from V and 6 bases from J, with 6 bases in between.

On this clonotype: A far larger clone lies a single base away; this is likely a read error. For the CDR3, the DNA is TGTGACAGCACCGGGACAGGGGGCTGGCAGCCCCAGCATTTT. Translation: CDSTGTGGWQPQHF. The chain joins TRBV6-1 to TRBJ1-5, with TRBD1 matching 12 bases. This CDR3 comprises 14 residues. The germline V gene has CDR1 MNHNS and CDR2 SASEGT.

This clonotype was seen a handful of times. The rearrangement joins TRBV11-2 to TRBJ2-3, with 8 bases that match TRBD2. The CDR3 runs to 15 residues. The junction had 6 bases not matched to a gene; V was cut back by 2 bases and J by 5 bases. Germline V CDR1 and CDR2: SGHAT, FQNNGV. CDR3 region: CASSLIRGGRDTQYF. CDR3 DNA: TGTGCCAGCAGCTTAATACGGGGGGGCCGAGATACGCAGTATTTT.

Concerning this clonotype itself: Since a far larger clone is one base different, this is likely a read error. The chain couples TRBV24-1 to TRBJ2-3, with a possible D match to TRBD2 (6 bases). The CDR3 has 15 amino acids. Between the trimmed V and J ends, which lost 11 bases and 4 bases, there was a span of 21 bases. Germline V gene lookup returns CDR1 KGHDR and CDR2 SFDVKD. In DNA form, the CDR3 reads TGTGCCAGCAATTTGGGGGGTATCGGGGCAGATACGCAGTATTTT. The encoded protein is CASNLGGIGADTQYF.

The CDR3 reads CASSPGTSGRGNEQFF. CDR3 in DNA: TGCGCCAGCAGCCCTGGGACTAGCGGGAGAGGTAATGAGCAGTTCTTC. The chain employs TRBV4-3 and TRBJ2-1; 14 nucleotides line up with TRBD2. The V gene end was trimmed by 4 bases and the J gene end by 7 bases; junction bases not matched to a gene: 6. The length of the CDR3 is 16 residues. Looked up from germline, CDR1 is LGHNA and CDR2 is YSLEER.

The genes are TRBV24-1 and TRBJ2-1; TRBD2 aligns across 10 bases. The germline V gene encodes CDR1 KGHDR and CDR2 SFDVKD. Germline trimming cut 3 bases from V and 8 bases from J; bases unmatched to any gene: 9. The CDR3 consists of 16 residues. Here the CDR3 DNA reads TGTGCCACCAGTGATCCGGGACTAGCGAGATCGGATGAGCAGTTCTTC. It translates to CATSDPGLARSDEQFF.

This clonotype was detected ten times or more. V usage is TRBV7-2 and J usage is TRBJ1-5; TRBD1 aligns across 8 bases. Looked up from germline, CDR1 is SGHTA and CDR2 is FQGNSA. Trimming removed 4 bases from V and 7 bases from J; junction bases left unmatched: 9. The CDR3 contains 15 residues. The CDR3 DNA follows: TGTGCCAGCAGCTCGAGACAGGGGCAAGGACAGCCCCAGCATTTT. Protein: CASSSRQGQGQPQHF.

This clonotype was counted many times. The chain is built from TRBV5-6 and TRBJ2-3; tentatively, D is TRBD1 or TRBD2 (6 bases each). The V gene lost 2 bases and the J gene lost 4 bases, with 20 bases spanning the gap. Germline values: CDR1 SGHDT, CDR2 YYEEEE. This CDR3 comprises 17 residues. CDR3 bases: TGTGCCAGCAGCTTCAAGAAAGGGGGGTCTGGAGCAGATACGCAGTATTTT. This translates into CASSFKKGGSGADTQYF.

This clonotype was seen ten or more times. The chain combines TRBV18 with TRBJ1-6; D gene unclear. The CDR3 has 14 amino acids. Germline assignment: CDR1 KGHSH and CDR2 LQKENI. Trimming left V 3 bases short and J 8 bases short, with 11 bases between. In DNA, the CDR3 is TGTGCCAGCTCACCTGGCGTTAGGGATTCACCCCTCCACTTT. The encoded protein is CASSPGVRDSPLHF. The entire variable domain, with the rest obtained from reference TRBV18 and TRBJ1-6, is as follows: NAGVMQNPRHLVRRRGQEARLRCSPMKGHSHVYWYRQLPEEGLKFMVYLQKENIIDESGMPKERFSAEFPKEGPSILRIQQVVRGDSAAYFCASSPGVRDSPLHFGNGTRLTVT.

This clonotype was counted at least ten times. The chain employs TRBV15 and TRBJ2-7, with a possible D match to TRBD2 (6 bases). The CDR3 covers 15 residues. Per the germline V gene, CDR1 is LNHNV and CDR2 is YYDKDF (reference sequence). The V and J ends lost 3 bases and 0 bases respectively, with 12 bases between them. CDR3 sequence reads: CATSRETSNSYEQYF. Written as DNA, the CDR3 is TGTGCCACCAGCAGGGAGACTAGTAACTCCTACGAGCAGTACTTC.

This clonotype was seen repeatedly, ten times or more. CDR3 protein: CASSFPEGLYDNEQFF. The CDR3 DNA reads TGTGCCAGCAGCTTCCCCGAGGGACTGTACGACAATGAGCAGTTCTTC. V and J are TRBV3-1 and TRBJ2-1; D might be TRBD2 (6 bases). The CDR3 consists of 16 residues. CDR1 LGHDT and CDR2 YNNKEL come from the germline V gene (reference sequence). Trimming took 5 bases from V and 5 from J, leaving 19 bases between them.

The V and J genes are TRBV21-1 and TRBJ2-7. TRBV21-1 is a documented pseudogene. The CDR3 is 16 amino acids. The CDR3 region has the DNA TGTGCCAGCAGCCACTCGGGGTGGAGTAGCTCCTACGAGCAGTACTTC. It codes for CASSHSGWSSSYEQYF.

This chain links TRBV5-8 with TRBJ1-5, with D possibly TRBD1 on 5 matching bases. Trimming cost V 3 bases and J 9 bases, with 16 bases left between them. The CDR3 extends over 14 amino acids. Germline CDR1 reads SGHTS; CDR2 reads YDEGEE. This CDR3 reads CASSWGEAVGPQHF. DNA for the CDR3: TGTGCCAGCAGCTGGGGCGAAGCGGTTGGGCCCCAGCATTTT.

This clonotype was counted at least ten times. The chain couples TRBV12-3 or TRBV12-4 to TRBJ2-7; no clear D. The CDR3 sequence is 13 residues long. The V end was cut by 0 bases, the J end by 4 bases, with 7 bases between. The DNA of the CDR3 is TGTGCCAGCAGTTTAGCTCCGATATACGAGCAGTACTTC. Translated: CASSLAPIYEQYF.